Sequencing of this TCR beta chain was carried out in a study of T cells in Graves' hyperthyroidism and ophthalmopathy (dated by TCRdb to the late 2010s). Some background on the complete study: Peripheral blood samples were taken at the time of initial diagnosis, prior to any treatment. A discovery cohort of about a hundred patients, roughly 45 with Graves' ophthalmopathy and roughly 59 with stable Graves' hyperthyroidism, was used to find distinguishing TCR V-J signatures. Prospective prediction of ophthalmopathy was tested in an independent validation cohort consisting of 18 to 20 hyperthyroidism patients and approximately 16 patients who later progressed to ophthalmopathy. The roughly 99 discovery patients were divided at random into training and test sets in a 7:3 ratio. In six Graves' hyperthyroidism patients, the study also compared T-cell repertoires from thyroid tissue with T-cell repertoires from blood. Following sampling, methimazole starting at 30 mg daily was given to hyperthyroidism patients, and high-dose intravenous methylprednisolone was given to ophthalmopathy patients. The paper reports TCR Vbeta CDR3 sequencing of 140 or so peripheral blood samples: around 41 ophthalmopathy, fewer than 85 hyperthyroidism and approximately 17 progressor patients.

Amplification of TCR beta CDR3 regions was carried out from RNA transcripts. The first round of RT-PCR for the TCR CDR3 was performed with the HTBI primer set and the Qiagen OneStep RT-PCR kit. Libraries were constructed in a second round of multiplex PCR, after which size selection and purification were carried out. Libraries were sequenced paired-end with 100 bp reads on an Illumina HiSeq2000. The authors' analysis ran thus. SOAPnuke was used to process the raw data, with reads discarded if the reads contained adapters or uncalled bases, had a mean Phred below 15, or lacked an exact constant-primer or identifier match. High-quality paired reads were merged with COPE v1.2.5, and unique nucleotide sequences were defined as clonotypes. Clonotypes were aligned to IMGT TRBV, TRBD and TRBJ reference segments using MiTCR v1.1. The analysis was restricted to V-J combinations with a frequency above 0.0001, which together covered over 99% of the repertoires. A TCS score was defined as the ratio of F50 (clonal expansion) to E x V (chaos), with BLOSUM62-based TCRdist applied between CDR3 peptides within each V-J. Welch's t-statistics and random forest reduced several hundred V-J features to some 14, which were used in a naive Bayes classifier (R e1071). Thyroid-blood repertoire similarity was quantified with the Morisita-Horn index. Through fastp at Q25 and MiXCR, TCRdb rebuilt clones from the public reads, retaining in-frame beta chains. Identical CDR3 protein sequences are pooled into one entry, listed with their most common genes and DNA. TCRdb, rather than the study authors, made the V and J calls. The sample table shows fewer than 650,000 distinct CDR3 sequences, and approximately 15% are seen once. The ten largest clones add up to 4.3% of the sample.

Taken from the germline V gene, the CDR1 and CDR2 loops are MDHEN and SYDVKM. The CDR3 runs 13 residues from the cysteine to the phenylalanine. The sequence is cut down to CDR3 DNA, 39 bases in frame from base 1. V lost 8 bases and J lost 0 bases; the stretch between them is 7 bases long. Moderately to severely active disease, a Clinical Activity Score of at least 3, a NOSPECS grade of at least 4, and a duration under 3 months were present in ophthalmopathy patients. The study excluded patients with uncontrolled infections, other autoimmune diseases, pregnancy or lactation. Diagnoses relied on clinical symptoms, serum thyroxine and TRAb, thyroid ultrasound and orbital computed tomography. Ficoll-Paque density gradient centrifugation was used to isolate PBMCs from around 10 ml of fresh peripheral blood. Trizol reagent was used to extract total RNA, and RNA quality was then checked on an Agilent 2100 Bioanalyzer.

The study at large found these results: Ophthalmopathy was separated from stable hyperthyroidism by a 13 V-J signature model, with 85% to 90% sensitivity and roughly 81% specificity obtained in cross-validation and 80%/75% obtained in testing. Sample size was not statistically predetermined, and investigators were not blinded to group allocation. During validation, the model predicted progression to ophthalmopathy a median of approximately 6 months ahead of onset, with around 65% sensitivity and about 75% specificity. Most expanded thyroid clonotypes (frequency above 0.001) were also detected in blood, a finding suggesting that blood repertoires may reflect thyroid immune responses.

This clonotype was observed many times. Its antigen remains undetermined. One base away there is no much larger clone; base qualities are not given. The specimen was blood. The chain is assembled from TRBV28 and TRBJ2-2; confidence is insufficient to name the D gene. This TCR came from a woman in her 40s with Graves' ophthalmopathy. Here the CDR3 is given as CASLLANTGELFF. The bases are TGTGCCAGCCTCCTCGCGAACACCGGGGAGCTGTTTTTT.